The rows below give T cell receptor beta chains drawn from one sample of a study of naive and memory T cell subsets. One entry per CDR3 protein results from TCRdb running MiXCR on the UMI-ligation and nested PCR reads. This table has 150,000 or so distinct CDR3 sequences, roughly 22% appearing once. The source material was naive CD4+ T cells from blood. The receptors stem from a human donor in good health. Each CDR3 is given with its conserved first and last residue. A D gene is named only where the DNA matches it firmly. Not all rows give a size; the values are once, few, many and, for expanded clones, a class.

14	-	TRBV7-7	-	TRBJ2-5	CASSLSPSGETQYF	TGTGCCAGCAGCTTGAGCCCATCTGGAGAGACCCAGTACTTC
21	TRBD1	TRBV11-2	-	TRBJ1-3	CASSARGFRQGWGPDGNTIYF	TGTGCCAGCAGCGCAAGGGGGTTTCGACAGGGCTGGGGGCCGGATGGAAACACCATATATTTT
15	-	TRBV27	few	TRBJ2-3	CASVQGGTGTDTQYF	TGTGCCAGCGTACAAGGCGGGACTGGGACAGATACGCAGTATTTT
13	-	TRBV20-1	-	TRBJ1-2	CSARGFDKHGYTF	TGCAGTGCTAGAGGCTTCGACAAGCATGGCTACACCTTC
15	-	TRBV28	-	TRBJ2-4	CASSPLGTGKNIQYF	TGTGCCAGCAGTCCTCTGGGGACTGGCAAAAACATTCAGTACTTC
13	-	TRBV7-2	few	TRBJ2-3	CASSLDRRDTQYF	TGTGCCAGCAGCTTAGACCGACGGGATACGCAGTATTTT
16	TRBD1	TRBV20-1	-	TRBJ1-1	CSAGGVKDRGGTEAFF	TGCAGTGCTGGAGGGGTTAAAGACAGGGGGGGGACTGAAGCTTTCTTT
15	-	TRBV12-3/TRBV12-4	many	TRBJ2-3	CASSFRGFSTDTQYF	TGTGCCAGCAGTTTTCGGGGGTTCAGCACAGATACGCAGTATTTT
12	-	TRBV29-1	-	TRBJ2-5	CSVKTTQETQYF	TGCAGCGTCAAGACGACCCAAGAGACCCAGTACTTC
14	-	TRBV7-9	-	TRBJ2-3	CASSFSRGTDTQYF	TGTGCCAGCAGCTTTTCTCGGGGCACAGATACGCAGTATTTT
13	-	TRBV6-2/TRBV6-3	-	TRBJ2-7	CASSAQLTYEQYF	TGTGCCAGCAGTGCGCAGCTGACCTACGAGCAGTACTTC
12	-	TRBV7-8	few	TRBJ2-3	CASNQYEDTQYF	TGTGCCAGCAACCAGTATGAAGATACGCAGTATTTT
13	-	TRBV18	-	TRBJ2-5	CASSRTDQETQYF	TGTGCCAGCTCACGAACCGACCAAGAGACCCAGTACTTC
14	TRBD1	TRBV5-1	few	TRBJ2-3	CASSQDRSTDTQYF	TGCGCCAGCAGCCAGGACAGGTCCACAGATACGCAGTATTTT
15	TRBD2	TRBV19	many	TRBJ2-7	CASSPTSGTVYEQYF	TGTGCCAGTAGTCCTACTAGCGGGACAGTCTACGAGCAGTACTTC
19	TRBD1	TRBV6-1	few	TRBJ1-5	CASSGDGTEITWGNQPQHF	TGTGCCAGCAGTGGTGACGGGACAGAAATTACGTGGGGCAATCAGCCCCAGCATTTT
15	TRBD1	TRBV5-1	-	TRBJ2-7	CASSPGQGASYEQYF	TGCGCCAGCAGCCCGGGACAGGGGGCCTCCTACGAGCAGTACTTC
12	-	TRBV2	few	TRBJ2-1	CASLNRAYEQFF	TGTGCCAGCCTGAACAGGGCCTATGAGCAGTTCTTC
16	-	TRBV14	-	TRBJ1-4	CASSQEPLRSGEKLFF	TGTGCCAGCAGCCAAGAGCCCTTGAGGTCTGGAGAAAAACTGTTTTTT
15	-	TRBV11-2	once	TRBJ2-1	CASSMTSTGYNEQFF	TGTGCCAGCAGCATGACTAGTACAGGCTACAATGAGCAGTTCTTC
15	-	TRBV20-1	-	TRBJ1-5	CSASRSGISNQPQHF	TGCAGTGCTAGTAGGTCAGGAATTAGCAATCAGCCCCAGCATTTT
16	TRBD1	TRBV7-2	-	TRBJ1-2	CASSAQGGGRSYGYTF	TGTGCCAGCAGCGCCCAGGGGGGGGGGCGCAGCTATGGCTACACCTTC
15	-	TRBV28	-	TRBJ2-1	CASSFSGAGDNEQFF	TGTGCCAGCAGTTTTTCCGGGGCCGGAGACAATGAGCAGTTCTTC
15	-	TRBV7-2	few	TRBJ1-5	CASSSGVNSNQPQHF	TGTGCCAGCAGTTCAGGAGTTAATAGCAATCAGCCCCAGCATTTT
13	-	TRBV7-2	-	TRBJ1-5	CAAGRDSNQPQHF	TGTGCCGCTGGACGTGATAGCAATCAGCCCCAGCATTTT
17	TRBD2	TRBV5-1	few	TRBJ2-3	CASSLSFSGTRPDTQYF	TGCGCCAGCAGCCTAAGCTTTAGCGGGACGAGACCAGATACGCAGTATTTT
14	TRBD1	TRBV6-5	-	TRBJ1-3	CASSPGGTGNTIYF	TGTGCCAGCAGCCCAGGGGGAACTGGAAACACCATATATTTT
14	TRBD1	TRBV2	few	TRBJ2-7	CASSAGTGGHEQYF	TGTGCCAGTTCCGCGGGGACAGGGGGACACGAGCAGTACTTC
13	-	TRBV29-1	-	TRBJ2-3	CSVGPLRPDTQYF	TGCAGCGTCGGGCCTCTTCGACCAGATACGCAGTATTTT
14	-	TRBV6-2/TRBV6-3	few	TRBJ2-1	CASIRGSSYNEQFF	TGTGCCAGCATTCGGGGGAGCTCCTACAATGAGCAGTTCTTC
18	TRBD1	TRBV3-1	few	TRBJ2-2	CASSASPGQGTNTGELFF	TGTGCCAGCAGCGCGAGTCCGGGACAGGGGACGAACACCGGGGAGCTGTTTTTT
18	-	TRBV12-3/TRBV12-4	-	TRBJ2-7	CASSLPGIAVRGSYEQYF	TGTGCCAGCAGTTTACCCGGGATAGCGGTCAGGGGTTCGTACGAGCAGTACTTC
16	TRBD2	TRBV30	many	TRBJ2-1	CALLAGERISYNEQFF	TGTGCCTTATTAGCGGGAGAACGAATCTCCTACAATGAGCAGTTCTTC
14	-	TRBV7-2	few	TRBJ2-5	CASSLPPAGETQYF	TGTGCCAGCAGCTTGCCCCCTGCCGGAGAGACCCAGTACTTC
13	-	TRBV29-1	-	TRBJ2-1	CSVGRAYITEQFF	TGCAGCGTTGGTCGCGCCTACATCACTGAGCAGTTCTTC
16	TRBD1	TRBV12-3/TRBV12-4	many	TRBJ1-5	CASSLRTGPSNQPQHF	TGTGCCAGCAGTTTAAGGACAGGACCTAGCAATCAGCCCCAGCATTTT
13	-	TRBV29-1	-	TRBJ2-7	CSARTSDRSKQYF	TGCAGCGCCCGTACTTCAGACAGGTCGAAGCAGTACTTC